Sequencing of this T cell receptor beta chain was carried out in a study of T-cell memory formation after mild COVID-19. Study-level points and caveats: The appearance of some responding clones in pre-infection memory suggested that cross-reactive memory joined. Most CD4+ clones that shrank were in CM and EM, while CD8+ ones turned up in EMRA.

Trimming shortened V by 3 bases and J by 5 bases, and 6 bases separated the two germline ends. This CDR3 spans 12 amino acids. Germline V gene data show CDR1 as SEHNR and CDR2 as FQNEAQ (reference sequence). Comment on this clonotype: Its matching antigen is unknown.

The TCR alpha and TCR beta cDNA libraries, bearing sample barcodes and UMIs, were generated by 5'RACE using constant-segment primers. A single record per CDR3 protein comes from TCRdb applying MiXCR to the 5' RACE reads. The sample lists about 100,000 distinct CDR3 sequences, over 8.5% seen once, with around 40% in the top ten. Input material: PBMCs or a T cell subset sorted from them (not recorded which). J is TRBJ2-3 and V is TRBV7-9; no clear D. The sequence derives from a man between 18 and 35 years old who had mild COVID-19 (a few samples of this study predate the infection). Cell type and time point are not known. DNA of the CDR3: TGTGCCAGCAGCTTTCCTGTAGATACGCAGTATTTT. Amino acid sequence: CASSFPVDTQYF.